This T cell receptor beta chain was obtained from a study of shared clonotypes between healthy human individuals. Study conclusions and caveats: Across subsets, estimated richness was generally greater for naive than for memory populations. Tissues were not sampled, only blood, and their repertoires likely differ.

Naive-designated CD8 cells lacked CD45RO, were positively enriched for CCR7, and omitted terminally differentiated effector memory CD45RA+ cells. The V and J ends lost 1 base and 8 bases respectively, with 15 bases between them. This CDR3 is built from 15 residues. Germline loops: CDR1 MGHRA, CDR2 YSYEKL. Comment on this clone: The antigen is not known.

Deep was the level used in running the assay. Clones were read by immunoSEQ multiplex PCR, and TCRdb kept only the in-frame ones, dropping some. The sample shows about 2,200,000 clones, 85% to 95% of them seen only once. V usage is TRBV4-1 and J usage is TRBJ2-1, with D perhaps matching TRBD2 (5 bases). The sequencing sample was made of naive CD8+ T cells from PBMCs. The clonotype comes from a man aged 18-30 years in good health. Some clones in this sample may be carry-over from other donors' samples. CDR3 nucleotide sequence: TGCGCCAGCAGCCAAGCCCCTTGGGCCGGGGATGAGCAGTTCTTC. Amino acid sequence: CASSQAPWAGDEQFF.